Reported below is one T cell receptor beta chain. Libraries were prepared by immunoSEQ multiplex PCR; TCRdb keeps only in-frame clonotypes and omits some of them. Of approximately 150,000 clones in the sample, approximately 92% were seen once. This entry comes from a study of blood T cell repertoires in COVID-19. Germline assignment: CDR1 SGHRS and CDR2 YFSETQ. The CDR3 sequence is 13 residues long. The V end lost 4 bases, the J end lost 4 bases, and 11 bases lay between the germline ends. This rearrangement joins TRBV5-1 to TRBJ1-1, with TRBD1 as a possible D gene (5 bases). Sequencing was performed on peripheral blood. This TCR was recovered from an older woman with active COVID-19. The CDR3 nucleotides are TGCGCCAGCAGCGCCACAACAGGCACTGAAGCTTTCTTT. Residues: CASSATTGTEAFF.